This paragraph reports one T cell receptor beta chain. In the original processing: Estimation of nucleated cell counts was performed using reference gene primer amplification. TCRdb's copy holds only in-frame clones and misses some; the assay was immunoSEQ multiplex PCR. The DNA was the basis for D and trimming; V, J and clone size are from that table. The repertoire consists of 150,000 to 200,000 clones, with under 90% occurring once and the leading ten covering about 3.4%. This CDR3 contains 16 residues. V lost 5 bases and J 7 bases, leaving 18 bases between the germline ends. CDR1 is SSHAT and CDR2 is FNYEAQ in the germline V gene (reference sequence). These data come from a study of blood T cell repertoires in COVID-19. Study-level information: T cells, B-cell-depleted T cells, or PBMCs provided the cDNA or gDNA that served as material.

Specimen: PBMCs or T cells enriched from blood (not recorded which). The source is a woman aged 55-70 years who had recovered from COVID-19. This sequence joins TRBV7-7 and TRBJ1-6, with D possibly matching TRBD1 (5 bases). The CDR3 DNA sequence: TGTGCCAGCAGCCGAGGGGTGGGGCGGGGGAATTCACCCCTCCACTTT. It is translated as CASSRGVGRGNSPLHF.